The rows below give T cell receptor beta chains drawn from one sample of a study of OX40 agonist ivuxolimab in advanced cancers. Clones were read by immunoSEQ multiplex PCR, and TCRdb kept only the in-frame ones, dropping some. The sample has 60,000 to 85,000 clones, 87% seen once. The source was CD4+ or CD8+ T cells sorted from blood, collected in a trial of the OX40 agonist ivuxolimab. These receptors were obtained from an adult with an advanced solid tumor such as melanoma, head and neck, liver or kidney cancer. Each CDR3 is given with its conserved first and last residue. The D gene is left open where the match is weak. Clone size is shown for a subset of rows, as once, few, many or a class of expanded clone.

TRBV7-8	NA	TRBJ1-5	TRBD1	TGTGCCAGCAGCCCAGGGGGCGCGTTTGGGCAGCCCCAGCATTTT	CASSPGGAFGQPQHF
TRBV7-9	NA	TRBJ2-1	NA	TGTGCCAGCACCTACTCAACAGGATTGAGTGACCTTTTTGGCAATGAGCAGTTCTTC	CASTYSTGLSDLFGNEQFF
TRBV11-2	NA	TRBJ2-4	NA	TGTGCCAGCAGCTTAGTACAGGGTTCTGACATTCAGTACTTC	CASSLVQGSDIQYF
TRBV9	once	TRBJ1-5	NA	TGTGCCAGCAGCGTAGGCGGAATTCAAAATCAGCCCCAGCATTTT	CASSVGGIQNQPQHF
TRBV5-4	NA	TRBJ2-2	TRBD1	TGTGCCAGCAGCTGGGGACAGCTGAACACCGGGGAGCTGTTTTTT	CASSWGQLNTGELFF
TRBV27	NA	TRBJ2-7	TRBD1	TGTGCCAGCAGTTTATCCGGGACAGGGGGCGAGCAGTACTTC	CASSLSGTGGEQYF
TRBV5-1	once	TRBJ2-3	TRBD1	TGCGCCAGCAGCTCCGGACAGGGTACAGATACGCAGTATTTT	CASSSGQGTDTQYF
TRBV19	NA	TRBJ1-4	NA	TGTGCCAGTAGCCGCGGGATCCCAGGCGGAACTAATGAAAAACTGTTTTTT	CASSRGIPGGTNEKLFF
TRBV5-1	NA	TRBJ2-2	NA	TGCGCCAGCAGCTTGCGAGGGCCGACCGGGGAGCTGTTTTTT	CASSLRGPTGELFF
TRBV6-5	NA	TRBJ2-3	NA	TGTGCCAGTAGTCCTCAGGGGCCGGCGCAGTATTTT	CASSPQGPAQYF
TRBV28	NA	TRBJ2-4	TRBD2	TGTGCCAGCAGTTCACCTGGGGTGGGACTAGCAACCCAAAACATTCAGTACTTC	CASSSPGVGLATQNIQYF
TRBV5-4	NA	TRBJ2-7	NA	TGTGCCAGCAGCCACCCCCAGGGGGGTGGAGAGCAGTACTTC	CASSHPQGGGEQYF
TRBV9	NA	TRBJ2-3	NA	TGTGCCAGCAGCGTGGTCACAGATACGCAGTATTTT	CASSVVTDTQYF
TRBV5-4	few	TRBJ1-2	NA	TGTGCCAGCAGCTCACGGACAGCGCCTCATGGCTACACCTTC	CASSSRTAPHGYTF
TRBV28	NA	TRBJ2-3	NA	TGTGCCAGCAGTTTGAGCGCCCTACGGACGCAGTATTTT	CASSLSALRTQYF
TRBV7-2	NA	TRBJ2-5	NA	TGTGCCAGCAGCCCCTCAGGAGGGACCCAGTACTTC	CASSPSGGTQYF
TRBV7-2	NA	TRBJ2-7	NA	TGTGCCAGCGGGCGGCCCTACGAGCAGTACTTC	CASGRPYEQYF
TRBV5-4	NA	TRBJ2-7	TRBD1	TGTGCCAGCAGCGATGGGGACAGGGTCTACGAGCAGTACTTC	CASSDGDRVYEQYF
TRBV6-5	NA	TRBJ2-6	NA	TGTGCCAGCAGTTACCCACCCGACTCTGGGGCCAACGTCCTGACTTTC	CASSYPPDSGANVLTF
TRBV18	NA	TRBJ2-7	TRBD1	TGTGCCAGCTCCTCGGACAGGTCCTATGGATACGAGCAGTACTTC	CASSSDRSYGYEQYF
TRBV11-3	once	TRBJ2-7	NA	TGTGCCAGCAGCTACTACAGGGGAGGCGAGCAGTACTTC	CASSYYRGGEQYF
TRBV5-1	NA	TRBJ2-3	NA	TGCGCCAGCAAGCTGACAGTCCTGGGTACAGATACGCAGTATTTT	CASKLTVLGTDTQYF
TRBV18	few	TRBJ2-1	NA	TGTGCCAGCTCACCACCGGTCAGATACAATGAGCAGTTCTTC	CASSPPVRYNEQFF
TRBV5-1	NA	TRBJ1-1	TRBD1	TGCGCCAGCAGCGCCCCCCGGGACAGGGGGCGCTTTGGCACTGAAGCTTTCTTT	CASSAPRDRGRFGTEAFF
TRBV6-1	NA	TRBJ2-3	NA	TGTGCCAGCAGTGAACAGTTGGGCACAGATACGCAGTATTTT	CASSEQLGTDTQYF
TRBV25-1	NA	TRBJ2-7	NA	TGTGCCAGCAGTGCTCGTCAACAGGGAGCAGGCGAGCAGTACTTC	CASSARQQGAGEQYF
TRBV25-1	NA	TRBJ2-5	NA	TGTGCCAGCAGTGAATGGGCGGCACAAGAGACCCAGTACTTC	CASSEWAAQETQYF
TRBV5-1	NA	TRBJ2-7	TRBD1	TGCGCCAGCAGCCGCGGGACAGGGGAGCGGCAGTACTTC	CASSRGTGERQYF
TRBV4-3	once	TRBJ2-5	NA	TGCGCCAGCAGCCAAGAGTTAACCCAAGAGACCCAGTACTTC	CASSQELTQETQYF
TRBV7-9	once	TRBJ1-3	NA	TGTGCCAGCAGCTTAGCTGGGCGAGGGCCCGGAAACACCATATATTTT	CASSLAGRGPGNTIYF
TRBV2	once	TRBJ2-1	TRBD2	TGTGCCAGTAGCGCCCTAGCGGGATCCTACAATGAGCAGTTCTTC	CASSALAGSYNEQFF
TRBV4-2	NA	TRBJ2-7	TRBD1	TGTGCCAGCAGCTTACCGGGACAGGGATCCTACGAGCAGTACTTC	CASSLPGQGSYEQYF
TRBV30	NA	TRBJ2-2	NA	TGTGCCTGGAAATTGGGCACCGGGGAGCTGTTTTTT	CAWKLGTGELFF
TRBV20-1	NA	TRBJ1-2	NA	TGCAGTGCTAGTATGGGGTCTAGCTACACCTTC	CSASMGSSYTF
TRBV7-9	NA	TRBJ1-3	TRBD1	TGTGCCAGCAGCTCCCGACAGGGGGCTGGAAACACCATATATTTT	CASSSRQGAGNTIYF
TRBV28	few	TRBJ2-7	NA	TGTGCCAGCAAATCCCTTGGGCCTGACTCCTACGAGCAGTACTTC	CASKSLGPDSYEQYF
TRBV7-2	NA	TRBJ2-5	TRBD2	TGTGCCAGCAGCTTATCGGGAGGGAAAGAGACCCAGTACTTC	CASSLSGGKETQYF
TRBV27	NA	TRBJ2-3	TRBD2	TGTGCCAGCAGGTCTGGGACTAGCGGGCGCACAGATACGCAGTATTTT	CASRSGTSGRTDTQYF
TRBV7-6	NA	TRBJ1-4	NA	TGTGCCAGCAGCTCCCCCCCCGGGGTCCCGAACACTAATGAAAAACTGTTTTTT	CASSSPPGVPNTNEKLFF
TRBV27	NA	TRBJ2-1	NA	TGTGCCCGCCCGGGTGGGGCGTACAATGAGCAGTTCTTC	CARPGGAYNEQFF
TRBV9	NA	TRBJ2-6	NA	TGTGCCAGCAGCGTAGCTACCGGCACTGGGGCCAACGTCCTGACTTTC	CASSVATGTGANVLTF
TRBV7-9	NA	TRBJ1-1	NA	TGTGCCAGCAGTTTCACCGGGGGGGCGGCCACTGAAGCTTTCTTT	CASSFTGGAATEAFF
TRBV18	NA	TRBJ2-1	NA	TGTGCCAGCTCACCCTCAGGTTCGGAGCAGTTCTTC	CASSPSGSEQFF
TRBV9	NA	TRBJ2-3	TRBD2	TGTGCCAGCAGCCCCGTCGGCGGGAGCTCGGCAGATACGCAGTATTTT	CASSPVGGSSADTQYF
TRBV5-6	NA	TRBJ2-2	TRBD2	TGTGCCAGCAGCTTGGACGGGAGGGCCTTACCCGGGGAGCTGTTTTTT	CASSLDGRALPGELFF
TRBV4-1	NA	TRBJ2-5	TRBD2	TGCGCCAGCAGCCAAGTGGCGGGAGGGGAGACCCAGTACTTC	CASSQVAGGETQYF
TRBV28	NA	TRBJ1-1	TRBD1	TGTGCCAGTAAACGGACAGGGGACACTGAAGCTTTCTTT	CASKRTGDTEAFF
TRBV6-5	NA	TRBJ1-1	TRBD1	TGTGCCAGCAGTACACAACAGGGGGCGAACACTGAAGCTTTCTTT	CASSTQQGANTEAFF
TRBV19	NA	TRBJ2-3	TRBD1	TGTGCCAGTACCAGGACAGGGGGCACAGATACGCAGTATTTT	CASTRTGGTDTQYF
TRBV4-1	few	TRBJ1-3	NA	TGCGCCAGCAGCCAACTCATCTCTGGAAACACCATATATTTT	CASSQLISGNTIYF
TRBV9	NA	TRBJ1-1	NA	TGTGCCAGCAGCGTAGAGGGGGTCGGGACTGAAGCTTTCTTT	CASSVEGVGTEAFF
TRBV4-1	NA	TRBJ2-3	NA	TGCGCCAGCAGCCTCGGAGGAGGCACAGATACGCAGTATTTT	CASSLGGGTDTQYF
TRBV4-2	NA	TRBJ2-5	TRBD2	TGTGCCAGCAGCCAAACCTTAGCGGGGGGAAAAGAGACCCAGTACTTC	CASSQTLAGGKETQYF
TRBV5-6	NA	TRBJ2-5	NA	TGTGCCAGCATCGATCGTTTGCAGCAAGAGACCCAGTACTTC	CASIDRLQQETQYF
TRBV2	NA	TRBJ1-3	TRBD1	TGTGCCAGCAAGGGGGCGCGTGGAAACACCATATATTTT	CASKGARGNTIYF
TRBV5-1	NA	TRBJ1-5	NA	TGCGCCAGCAGCTTGGATCCGGGGATTGGGCAGCCCCAGCATTTT	CASSLDPGIGQPQHF
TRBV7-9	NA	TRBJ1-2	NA	TGTGCCAGCAGCCGGGGACAAAAGGGGGGCTACACCTTC	CASSRGQKGGYTF
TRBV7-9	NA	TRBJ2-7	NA	TGTGCCAGCAGCTTAGGACCACCTTCCTACGAGCAGTACTTC	CASSLGPPSYEQYF
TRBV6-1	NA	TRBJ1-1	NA	TGTGCCAGCAGTGTGACAGAGAACACTGAAGCTTTCTTT	CASSVTENTEAFF